Shown below are 12 T cell receptor beta chains from a single sample sequenced in a study of HIV-infected children after antiretroviral therapy interruption. The TCR library was built from RNA with a 3' RACE protocol and unique molecular identifiers. One entry per CDR3 protein results from TCRdb running MiXCR on the 3' RACE reads. Among approximately 89,000 distinct CDR3 sequences, under 8% were seen once, and the ten largest hold around 1.1%. Treatment noted: PENTA 11 planned treatment interruption arm or continuous ART arm. This sample comprised CD45RA+ CD4+ T cells from PBMCs, pooled from several time points, obtained from a donor given antiretroviral therapy, either interrupted or continuous. The sample's subset: naive CD4+ CD45RA+ CD45RO- T cells. These TCRs come from a pool of human donors with HIV.

The chain employs TRBV7-3 and TRBJ1-2, with D possibly being TRBD1 (6 bases). Germline CDR1 is SGHTA and CDR2 is FQGTGA. V lost 4 bases, J lost 5 bases, and 8 bases lay in between. CDR3 length equals 12 residues. The CDR3 region has the DNA TGTGCCAGCAGCTCCCAGGGGTATGGCTACACCTTC. Translation gives CASSSQGYGYTF.

The chain is built from TRBV28 and TRBJ1-2, with unresolved D. Trimming shortened V by 5 bases and J by 6 bases, and 7 bases separated the two germline ends. The germline V gene encodes CDR1 MDHEN and CDR2 SYDVKM. The CDR3 runs 11 residues. CDR3 region: CASSVRDGYTF. As DNA, the CDR3 is TGTGCCAGCAGTGTCCGTGATGGCTACACCTTC.

The CDR3 region is CASSLSPGRPYEQYF. The CDR3 nucleotides read TGTGCCAGCAGCTTATCCCCCGGCAGGCCCTACGAGCAGTACTTC. The chain couples TRBV11-2 to TRBJ2-7; no reliable D call. V lost 2 bases and J lost 2, with 13 bases in between. The CDR3 is 15 residues long. Germline V gene sequence: CDR1 SGHAT, CDR2 FQNNGV.

This clonotype has a count of ten or more. The V call is TRBV12-3 or TRBV12-4, the J call TRBJ1-2, with 9 bases lining up with TRBD1. The CDR3 totals 13 residues. The junction had 5 bases not matched to a gene; V was cut back by 5 bases and J by 7 bases. The CDR3 DNA sequence: TGTGCCAGCAGTCTGGACAGGGGATTTGGCTACACCTTC. Amino acids: CASSLDRGFGYTF.

The chain is built from TRBV27 and TRBJ2-3; 7 bases are a match to TRBD1. Germline CDR1 and CDR2: MNHEY and SMNVEV (reference sequence). This CDR3 has 18 amino acids. The trim removed 5 bases at V and 4 bases at J, leaving 18 bases unmatched. CDR3 protein: CASSRQPPGLGGADTQYF. CDR3 bases: TGTGCCAGCAGTCGACAGCCCCCCGGGCTAGGGGGCGCAGATACGCAGTATTTT.

This clonotype was seen a few times. The chain employs TRBV20-1 and TRBJ1-1, with TRBD1 as a possible D gene (6 bases). Per the germline V gene, CDR1 is DFQATT and CDR2 is SNEGSKA (reference sequence). The ends were cut back, 3 bases at V and 1 base at J, with 18 bases in the middle. The CDR3 length is 16 residues. This CDR3 is CSASEPTGTPNTEAFF. The CDR3 nucleotides read TGCAGTGCTAGTGAACCGACCGGGACACCGAACACTGAAGCTTTCTTT.

Ten or more counts support this clonotype. The genes are TRBV20-1 and TRBJ2-5; 9 bases agree with TRBD1. The CDR3 is 14 residues long. Germline CDR1 reads DFQATT; CDR2 reads SNEGSKA (reference sequence). V was pared by 3 bases and J by 5 bases, with 7 bases of the junction left unmatched. CDR3 loop: CSASDRGTWETQYF. The DNA for the CDR3 is TGCAGTGCTAGTGACAGGGGGACTTGGGAGACCCAGTACTTC.

The chain carries TRBV12-3 or TRBV12-4 and TRBJ1-6; D perhaps matches TRBD1 (5 bases). CDR3 length equals 17 residues. Trimming removed 4 bases at V and 0 bases at J, with 13 bases between. The CDR3 nucleotides are TGTGCCAGCAGTTCCCTCCGGGGACTCTCCTATAATTCACCCCTCCACTTT. This codes for CASSSLRGLSYNSPLHF.

This clonotype was found many times. The V and J genes are TRBV6-1 and TRBJ2-7, with 7 bases identical to TRBD2. Germline lookup yields CDR1 MNHNS and CDR2 SASEGT. The CDR3 has 15 amino acids. The V and J ends lost 7 bases and 0 bases, in that order; junction bases with no gene match: 9. CDR3 in DNA: TGTGCCAGCAACCTTCAGCGGGGATTCTCCTACGAGCAGTACTTC. Translating it yields CASNLQRGFSYEQYF.

This clonotype was seen repeatedly, ten times or more. The gene calls are TRBV14 and TRBJ1-1; unclear D gene. This CDR3 is built from 15 residues. Germline V gives CDR1 SGHDN, CDR2 FVKESK. The V gene lost 2 bases and the J gene lost 0 bases, with 10 bases spanning the gap. This CDR3 is CASSQKTVMNTEAFF. DNA for the CDR3: TGTGCCAGCAGCCAAAAGACGGTTATGAACACTGAAGCTTTCTTT.

This clonotype was found many times. The V call is TRBV6-2 or TRBV6-3, the J call TRBJ1-1, with a weak D call TRBD1 (5 bases). The CDR3 totals 16 residues. In germline, CDR1 is MNHEY, CDR2 SVGEGT. Trimming cost V 2 bases and J 7 bases, with 20 bases left between them. The CDR3: CASSYIGPAGPLEAFF. The CDR3 nucleotides are TGTGCCAGCAGTTACATTGGTCCGGCGGGACCACTTGAAGCTTTCTTT.

The chain has TRBV27 and TRBJ2-6, with TRBD1 identical over 12 bases. The CDR3 runs to 16 residues. Per the germline V gene, CDR1 is MNHEY and CDR2 is SMNVEV (reference sequence). V lost 6 bases and J lost 2; bases outside the gene matches: 2. The CDR3 DNA reads as TGTGCCAGCAGGGGACAGGGGGCGCCTGGGGCCAACGTCCTGACTTTC. Encoded protein: CASRGQGAPGANVLTF.